Following are 32 T cell receptor beta chains from one sample sequenced in a study of sequential checkpoint blockade in melanoma. Treatment defined: randomized to nivolumab then ipilimumab (arm A) or the reverse (arm B). Measured with immunoSEQ multiplex PCR; TCRdb has only the in-frame clones, and not every one. The repertoire has a few thousand clones, about 60% of them found once; the top ten carry less than 25%. The specimen comprised CD8+ T cells sorted from blood (inferred from file names), sampled from a patient given nivolumab and ipilimumab in sequence. All receptors derive from a human donor with melanoma.

The gene calls are TRBV5-4 and TRBJ2-7; 8 bases fit TRBD1. V was pared by 4 bases and J by 3 bases, with 6 bases of the junction left unmatched. Germline assignment: CDR1 SGHNT and CDR2 YYREEE (reference sequence). The CDR3 is 14 residues long. The CDR3 region is CASSPQTGVYEQYF. In DNA, the CDR3 is TGTGCCAGCAGCCCGCAGACAGGGGTCTACGAGCAGTACTTC.

J is TRBJ1-1 and V is TRBV13, with TRBD1 as a possible D gene (5 bases). This CDR3 contains 17 residues. Trimming left V 5 bases short and J 6 bases short, with 25 bases between. Germline assignment: CDR1 PRHDT and CDR2 FYEKMQ (reference sequence). In nucleotides, the CDR3 is TGTGCCAGCAGCCTCGGGGGGGGGAATCCTTTTTTGGCTGAAGCTTTCTTT. As protein: CASSLGGGNPFLAEAFF.

This chain connects TRBV4-3 to TRBJ1-2, with D unclear. The germline V and J ends were trimmed by 2 bases and 4 bases, with 14 bases remaining between them. Per the germline V gene, CDR1 is LGHNA and CDR2 is YSLEER. The CDR3 totals 15 residues. The CDR3 nucleotides read TGCGCCAGCAGCCAATCCGGAGCTGAGGCCTATGGCTACACCTTC. Amino acids: CASSQSGAEAYGYTF.

The V and J genes are TRBV5-1 and TRBJ2-1; a possible D gene is TRBD2 (7 bases). This CDR3 is 16 amino acids long. Per germline, CDR1 SGHRS and CDR2 YFSETQ. V lost 4 bases and J 6 bases, leaving 20 bases between the germline ends. The CDR3 bases are TGCGCCAGCAGCGGGGGGCCGGCGGGAGTGGGCAATGAGCAGTTCTTC. The encoded protein is CASSGGPAGVGNEQFF.

This clone appeared a few times. V and J are TRBV27 and TRBJ2-7, with D possibly matching TRBD2 (7 bases). V was clipped by 5 bases and J by 6 bases, with 20 bases between them. The CDR3 length is 15 residues. From germline, CDR1 is MNHEY and CDR2 SMNVEV (reference sequence). CDR3 in DNA: TGTGCCAGCAGTGACGAGGGGGGGTTGGCAGGCGAGCAGTACTTC. Translating it yields CASSDEGGLAGEQYF.

The chain carries TRBV4-2 and TRBJ1-2; TRBD1 is a possible D gene (5 bases). Germline CDR1 reads LGHNA; CDR2 reads YNFKEQ. The CDR3 is made up of 16 amino acids. Between the trimmed V and J ends, which lost 2 bases and 0 bases, there was a span of 13 bases. CDR3 region: CASSQKGGDSNYGYTF. The CDR3 DNA reads as TGTGCCAGCAGCCAAAAAGGAGGGGATTCTAACTATGGCTACACCTTC.

V usage is TRBV27 and J usage is TRBJ1-5; D is unclear. There are 15 residues in the CDR3. The germline gives CDR1 MNHEY, CDR2 SMNVEV (reference sequence). Between the trimmed V and J ends, which lost 5 bases and 4 bases, there was a span of 15 bases. The CDR3 here is CASSRTPVGNQPQHF. As DNA, the CDR3 is TGTGCCAGCAGTCGAACACCTGTCGGGAATCAGCCCCAGCATTTT.

The V call is TRBV6-5, the J call TRBJ2-7; D perhaps matches TRBD2 (5 bases). V was shortened by 0 bases and J by 5 bases, with 14 bases between the two germline ends. The germline CDR1 and CDR2 sequences are MNHEY and SVGAGI. The CDR3 extends over 15 amino acids. The CDR3 DNA reads TGTGCCAGCAGTTACTCCCTTAGAGGGAACGACGAGCAGTACTTC. Translating gives CASSYSLRGNDEQYF.

This clone showed up just a few times. The chain joins TRBV5-4 to TRBJ1-5; D gene unclear. Germline-derived CDR1 and CDR2 are SGHNT and YYREEE (reference sequence). This CDR3 comprises 13 residues. The V end was cut by 1 base, the J end by 5 bases, with 7 bases between. CDR3 in DNA: TGTGCCAGCAGCTTGTCCGGTGATCAGCCCCAGCATTTT. Its protein is CASSLSGDQPQHF.

The chain links TRBV7-9 to TRBJ2-1; TRBD2 matches 8 bases. Germline CDR1 is SEHNR and CDR2 is FQNEAQ (reference sequence). V trimming: 5 bases; J trimming: 4 bases; junction bases outside the gene matches: 10. This CDR3 is 16 amino acids long. CDR3 residues: CASSPRAGEGYNEQFF. The CDR3 nucleotides read TGTGCCAGCAGCCCCCGAGCGGGAGAGGGGTACAATGAGCAGTTCTTC.

The V gene is TRBV2, the J gene TRBJ2-5; D may be TRBD1 (7 bases). The J call may be wrong; the DNA end is better matched by TRBJ2-7. This CDR3 region has 15 residues. Germline loops: CDR1 SNHLY, CDR2 FYNNEI. The CDR3 loop is CASSAPRGAPDEQYF. CDR3 sequence (DNA): TGTGCCAGCAGTGCCCCCAGGGGGGCTCCTGACGAGCAGTACTTC.

The J gene is TRBJ1-5, the V gene TRBV25-1; D gene ambiguous. CDR1 is MGHDK, CDR2 SYGVNS, per germline. There are 12 residues in the CDR3. The V and J ends lost 4 bases and 6 bases respectively, with 7 bases between them. The DNA of the CDR3 is TGTGCCAGCAGTGTCGGTGGTCAGCCCCAGCATTTT. Translating it yields CASSVGGQPQHF.

The chain employs TRBV4-1 and TRBJ2-7; D possibly corresponds to TRBD1 (5 bases). Trimming removed 0 bases from V and 2 bases from J, with 14 bases in between. CDR1 is MGHRA, CDR2 YSYEKL, per germline. The CDR3 covers 16 residues. In nucleotides, the CDR3 is TGCGCCAGCAGCCAAGATCAGGGTCCCTCAACCTACGAGCAGTACTTC. As protein: CASSQDQGPSTYEQYF.

V usage is TRBV29-1 and J usage is TRBJ1-3; possible D gene TRBD1, 6 bases. CDR1 is SQVTM, CDR2 ANQGSEA, per germline. Trimming shortened V by 3 bases and J by 4 bases, and 13 bases separated the two germline ends. This CDR3 has 14 residues. CDR3 sequence reads: CSVDPLTGGNTIYF. CDR3 DNA sequence: TGCAGCGTTGATCCCCTGACAGGAGGAAACACCATATATTTT.

This clone was seen only once. CDR3 sequence (DNA): TGTGCCAGCAGCCAACGTATAGCTACACTTCGCACTGAAGCTTTCTTT. Translating it yields CASSQRIATLRTEAFF. This chain uses TRBV21-1 with TRBJ1-1. TRBV21-1 is given as a pseudogene. The CDR3 has 16 amino acids.

This clone was seen only once. The chain has TRBV5-8 and TRBJ2-7; D is perhaps TRBD2 (5 bases). This CDR3 has 16 residues. The germline gives CDR1 SGHTS, CDR2 YDEGEE. The germline V and J ends were trimmed by 0 bases and 3 bases, with 16 bases remaining between them. The CDR3 is CASSLGRVFNIYEQYF. DNA for the CDR3: TGTGCCAGCAGCTTGGGGCGGGTCTTCAACATCTACGAGCAGTACTTC.

The rearrangement links TRBV5-8 to TRBJ1-2, with D tentatively TRBD1 (6 bases). The CDR3 consists of 14 residues. Germline CDR1 SGHTS, CDR2 YDEGEE. The V end was cut by 1 base, the J end by 4 bases, with 11 bases between. The CDR3 DNA is TGTGCCAGCAGCTTGAGGACAGCCGGCTATGGCTACACCTTC. This gives the protein CASSLRTAGYGYTF.

This clone was seen only a few times. The chain links TRBV11-2 to TRBJ2-3, with TRBD2 matching over 9 bases. V trimming: 5 bases; J trimming: 6 bases; junction bases outside the gene matches: 12. Looked up from germline, CDR1 is SGHAT and CDR2 is FQNNGV. This CDR3 contains 16 residues. For the CDR3, the DNA is TGTGCCAGCAGCCTTCTCGGGCGGGGGGGAGCGGATACGCAGTATTTT. Translated, it gives CASSLLGRGGADTQYF.

The chain joins TRBV10-3 to TRBJ2-1; 9 nucleotides line up with TRBD1. The V and J ends lost 2 bases and 4 bases, in that order; junction bases with no gene match: 3. The CDR3 loop spans 15 amino acids. Germline V lookup: CDR1 ENHRY, CDR2 SYGVKD. CDR3 in amino acids: CAISEEGTGYNEQFF. The CDR3 coding sequence is TGTGCCATCAGTGAGGAAGGGACAGGGTACAATGAGCAGTTCTTC.

The J gene is TRBJ2-7, the V gene TRBV11-3; 8 bases are shared with TRBD2. The germline V gene has CDR1 SGHNT and CDR2 YENEEA. The CDR3 consists of 16 residues. The V segment lost 4 bases and the J segment 0 bases; nucleotides outside the gene matches: 8. The CDR3 DNA sequence: TGTGCCAGCAGCTCACGGGAGGGCCCCAGCTCCTACGAGCAGTACTTC. Its protein product is CASSSREGPSSYEQYF.

The rearrangement joins TRBV27 to TRBJ1-6; D possibly corresponds to TRBD1 (6 bases). Looked up from germline, CDR1 is MNHEY and CDR2 is SMNVEV (reference sequence). The CDR3 sequence is 16 residues long. Deletions cut 3 bases from V and 6 bases from J, with 15 bases between. The CDR3 region has the DNA TGTGCCAGCAGTTTTCAGGGGTCGGGATTTAATTCACCCCTCCACTTT. Encoded protein: CASSFQGSGFNSPLHF.

The J gene is TRBJ2-7, the V gene TRBV27; D may be TRBD1 (5 bases). The ends were cut back, 5 bases at V and 0 bases at J, with 11 bases in the middle. This CDR3 contains 14 residues. The germline V gene has CDR1 MNHEY and CDR2 SMNVEV (reference sequence). Here the CDR3 reads CASSDSVSSYEQYF. CDR3 sequence (DNA): TGTGCCAGCAGTGACAGCGTTAGCTCCTACGAGCAGTACTTC.

By share, this clone counts as medium-sized. The chain combines TRBV6-6 with TRBJ1-2, with TRBD1 as a possible D gene (5 bases). The CDR3 runs 14 residues. Germline V lookup: CDR1 MNHNY, CDR2 SVGAGI (reference sequence). Trimming stripped 4 bases from V and 6 bases from J, with 15 bases between. CDR3 sequence (DNA): TGTGCCAGCAGTTCCTTCTCCGGGACTGATGGCTACACCTTC. Amino acids: CASSSFSGTDGYTF.

In its sample, this clone was seen a few times. V is TRBV5-6 and J is TRBJ1-1; 7 bases are a match to TRBD1. Germline V CDR1 and CDR2: SGHDT, YYEEEE. V shed 3 bases and J 10 bases; nucleotides not matched to a gene: 6. This CDR3 contains 12 residues. The CDR3 loop reads CASSSTGARAFF. The DNA of the CDR3 is TGTGCCAGCAGCTCCACAGGGGCCCGAGCTTTCTTT.

This clone was detected only once. The V gene is TRBV6-5, the J gene TRBJ1-5; 7 bases are a match to TRBD1. The V segment lost 5 bases and the J segment 4 bases; nucleotides outside the gene matches: 8. The germline V gene has CDR1 MNHEY and CDR2 SVGAGI. The CDR3 is 15 residues long. The DNA for the CDR3 is TGTGCCAGCAGTGCGACAGGGCACTTTAATCAGCCCCAGCATTTT. Its translation: CASSATGHFNQPQHF.

The gene calls are TRBV4-3 and TRBJ1-3, with D tentatively TRBD1 (6 bases). CDR3 length: 17 amino acids. Germline CDR1 reads LGHNA; CDR2 reads YSLEER. Trimming removed 2 bases at V and 0 bases at J, with 14 bases between. This chain's CDR3 is CASSQLGQTNSGNTIYF. The CDR3 nucleotides read TGCGCCAGCAGCCAACTAGGACAGACAAACTCTGGAAACACCATATATTTT.

The chain couples TRBV18 to TRBJ2-3; 11 nucleotides align to TRBD2. The CDR3 loop spans 20 amino acids. The V and J ends lost 0 bases and 2 bases, in that order; junction bases with no gene match: 13. Germline V gene lookup returns CDR1 KGHSH and CDR2 LQKENI. In DNA form, the CDR3 reads TGTGCCAGCTCACCACCACTAGCGGGGGATTTTACCCGAAACACAGATACGCAGTATTTT. Protein sequence: CASSPPLAGDFTRNTDTQYF.

This clone was recorded a few times. The chain is built from TRBV7-9 and TRBJ2-7; 7 nucleotides line up with TRBD2. Germline trimming cut 1 base from V and 5 bases from J; bases unmatched to any gene: 20. This CDR3 is 19 amino acids long. Germline V lookup: CDR1 SEHNR, CDR2 FQNEAQ (reference sequence). The CDR3, as DNA: TGTGCCAGCAGCTTAGGTCTCGCGGGGAGGGGAGTCGGGGCGGACGAGCAGTACTTC. Protein product: CASSLGLAGRGVGADEQYF.

J is TRBJ2-7 and V is TRBV19; D is perhaps TRBD1 (6 bases). Germline V CDR1 and CDR2: LNHDA, SQIVND (reference sequence). CDR3 length: 12 residues. Between the trimmed V and J ends, which lost 6 bases and 7 bases, there was a span of 13 bases. CDR3 DNA: TGTGCCAGTAGCTGGACGGGACATGAGCAGTACTTC. Protein sequence: CASSWTGHEQYF.

This chain joins TRBV7-6 and TRBJ1-1; 9 bases are shared with TRBD1. V dropped 5 bases and J dropped 1; count of bases not matched to a gene: 5. Germline V lookup: CDR1 SGHVS, CDR2 FNYEAQ. This CDR3 spans 15 amino acids. The CDR3 protein is CASSAGQGTNTEAFF. In DNA form, the CDR3 reads TGTGCCAGCAGCGCGGGACAGGGAACGAACACTGAAGCTTTCTTT.

This clone was seen a handful of times. The chain couples TRBV19 to TRBJ1-1, with 9 bases that match TRBD1. Unmatched junction bases numbered 7, after V lost 6 bases and J lost 2 bases. The CDR3 length is 15 residues. The germline V gene encodes CDR1 LNHDA and CDR2 SQIVND (reference sequence). The CDR3 loop is CASRGWGQGNTEAFF. Written as DNA, the CDR3 is TGTGCCAGTAGGGGGTGGGGACAGGGAAACACTGAAGCTTTCTTT.

The chain couples TRBV5-1 to TRBJ1-6; no clear D. Between the trimmed V and J ends, which lost 2 bases and 10 bases, there was a span of 16 bases. The CDR3 is 15 residues long. Germline V gene data show CDR1 as SGHRS and CDR2 as YFSETQ. In nucleotides, the CDR3 is TGCGCCAGCAGCTTAGTGGACGGGATCGAATCACCCCTCCACTTT. Its translation: CASSLVDGIESPLHF.